These T cell receptor beta chains were read from a single sample in a study of blood T cells in healthy people across ages. TCRdb redid the calling of the 5' RACE reads with MiXCR, one entry per CDR3 protein. The sample holds approximately 810,000 distinct CDR3 sequences, 29% seen once. The sequencing sample was made of blood. The receptors shown here come from a woman of 80 years or more in good health. The conserved cysteine and the conserved F or W are not part of the CDR3 here.

j_gene,v_gene,CDR3aa
TRBJ1-2,TRBV6-2/TRBV6-3,ASSSKRLGYT
TRBJ2-3,TRBV11-2,ASRRTRLAGGSQDTQY
TRBJ2-5,TRBV29-1,SVWWETQY
TRBJ1-1,TRBV7-2,ASSSQGATGTEAF
TRBJ1-2,TRBV5-1,ASSLKAPGTGGNGYT
TRBJ2-7,TRBV7-2,ASSIKGGWGEQY
TRBJ1-6,TRBV20-1,SARAQGTPPLH
TRBJ2-5,TRBV30,AWNFGVETQY
TRBJ1-1,TRBV20-1,SATPGTGVWSTEAF
TRBJ2-3,TRBV9,ASSVSQSPSTDTQY
TRBJ2-5,TRBV6-6,ASSTGAQETQY
TRBJ2-1,TRBV7-9,ASSWSIGQGNNEQF
TRBJ2-1,TRBV2,ARSELAGEQF
TRBJ2-5,TRBV10-3,AISVTGETQY
TRBJ2-7,TRBV9,ASSEGSSGPYEQY
TRBJ2-3,TRBV3-1,ASSQIIADTQY
TRBJ1-1,TRBV7-2,ASRVGPGSDTEAF
TRBJ1-1,TRBV7-2,ASSLEGGAGHTEAF
TRBJ2-3,TRBV7-2,ASSRETVSTDTQY
TRBJ1-2,TRBV19,ASSRANNYGYT
TRBJ1-2,TRBV12-3/TRBV12-4,ASRPLVATLFNYGYT
TRBJ2-5,TRBV10-2,ASSDSTPGQETQY
TRBJ1-2,TRBV12-3/TRBV12-4,ASVRRGAGGYT
TRBJ1-2,TRBV7-9,AIQMGISGYT
TRBJ2-5,TRBV9,ASSGELAGAPGTQY
TRBJ2-7,TRBV28,ASRNSGDFQHNEQY
TRBJ2-3,TRBV7-9,ASNPAGSTDTQY
TRBJ2-7,TRBV29-1,SVPTGDGRESYEQY